This T cell receptor beta chain was documented in a study of T cells expressing NK-cell markers. TCRdb reanalyzed the 5' RACE reads and collapses them to one entry per CDR3 protein, without DNA. There are fewer than 400,000 distinct CDR3 sequences in the sample, with over 4% held by the top ten. On this clonotype: The antigen remains undetermined.

This CDR3 is built from 16 residues. CDR1 and CDR2 (germline): MNHEY, SVGAGI. Findings of the study overall: The CD3+CD56-NKG2C+ fraction of a handful of donors was also led by these clonotypes. A range of roughly 1.0-8% of CD8+ T cells consisted of dominant NKG2C+ clonotypes in several donors. No clear determination of HCMV specificity was made for expanded NKG2C+ T cell clones.

The gene calls are TRBV6-5 and TRBJ1-1; the D call from TCRdb, TRBD1, cannot be confirmed without DNA. Sequencing input: blood T cells: a sorted CD56 or NKG2C T cell subset, CD4+ or CD8+ T cells, or bulk PBMC T cells (not recorded which). This TCR derives from a man between 18 and 69 years old in good health. The CDR3: CASSYSQGASPRGAFF.